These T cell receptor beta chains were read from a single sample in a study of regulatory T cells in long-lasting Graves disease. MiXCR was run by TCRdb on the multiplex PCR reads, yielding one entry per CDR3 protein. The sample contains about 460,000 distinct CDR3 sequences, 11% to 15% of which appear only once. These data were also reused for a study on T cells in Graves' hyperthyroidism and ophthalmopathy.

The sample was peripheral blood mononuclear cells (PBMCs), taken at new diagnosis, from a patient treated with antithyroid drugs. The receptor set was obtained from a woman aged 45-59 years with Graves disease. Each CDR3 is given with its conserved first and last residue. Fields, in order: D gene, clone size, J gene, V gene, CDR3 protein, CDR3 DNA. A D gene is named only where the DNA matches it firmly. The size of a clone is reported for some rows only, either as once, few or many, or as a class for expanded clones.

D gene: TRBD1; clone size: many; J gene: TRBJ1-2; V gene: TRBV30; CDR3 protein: CAWSVQGAIGYTF; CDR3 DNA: TGTGCCTGGAGTGTACAGGGGGCAATTGGCTACACCTTC
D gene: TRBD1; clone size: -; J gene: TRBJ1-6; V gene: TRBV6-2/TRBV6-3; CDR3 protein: CASGADRGHRNSPLHF; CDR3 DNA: TGTGCCAGCGGGGCGGACAGGGGCCACCGAAATTCACCCCTCCACTTT
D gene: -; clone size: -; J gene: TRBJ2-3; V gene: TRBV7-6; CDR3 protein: CASSPLPGTQSTDTQYF; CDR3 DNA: TGTGCCAGCAGCCCCCTCCCCGGGACACAAAGCACAGATACGCAGTATTTT
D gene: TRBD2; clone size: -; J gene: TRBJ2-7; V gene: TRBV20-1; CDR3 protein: CSARDLAGSYEQYF; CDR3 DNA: TGCAGTGCTAGAGATTTAGCGGGCTCCTACGAGCAGTACTTC
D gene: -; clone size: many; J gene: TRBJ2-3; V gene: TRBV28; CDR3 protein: CASRGAADTQYF; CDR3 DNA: TGTGCCAGCAGGGGGGCGGCAGATACGCAGTATTTT
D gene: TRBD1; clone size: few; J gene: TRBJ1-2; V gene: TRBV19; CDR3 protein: CASTGQGARRDYGYTF; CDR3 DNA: TGTGCCAGTACCGGACAGGGGGCGCGTCGCGACTATGGCTACACCTTC
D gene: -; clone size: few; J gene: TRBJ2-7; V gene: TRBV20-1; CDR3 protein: CSATGTVYEQYF; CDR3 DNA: TGCAGTGCAACCGGGACTGTTTACGAGCAGTACTTC
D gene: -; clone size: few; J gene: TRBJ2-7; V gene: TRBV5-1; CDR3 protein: CASYQSPGGSYEQYF; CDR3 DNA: TGCGCCAGCTACCAAAGCCCCGGAGGGTCCTACGAGCAGTACTTC
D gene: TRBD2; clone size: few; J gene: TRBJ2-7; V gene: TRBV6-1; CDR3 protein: CASQTLAGVSYEQYF; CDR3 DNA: TGTGCCAGCCAAACCCTAGCGGGAGTGAGCTACGAGCAGTACTTC
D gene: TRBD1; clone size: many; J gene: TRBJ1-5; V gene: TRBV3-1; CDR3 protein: CASSPGGGYSNQPQHF; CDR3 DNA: TGTGCCAGCAGCCCAGGGGGGGGGTATAGCAATCAGCCCCAGCATTTT
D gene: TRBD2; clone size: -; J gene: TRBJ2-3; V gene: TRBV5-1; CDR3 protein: CASSRTVAGGPLPDTQYF; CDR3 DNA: TGCGCCAGCAGCCGGACGGTAGCGGGAGGGCCACTCCCAGATACGCAGTATTTT
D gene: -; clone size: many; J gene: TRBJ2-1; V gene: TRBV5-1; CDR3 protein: CASSLVVGYNEQFF; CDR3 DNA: TGCGCCAGCAGCTTGGTTGTAGGGTACAATGAGCAGTTCTTC
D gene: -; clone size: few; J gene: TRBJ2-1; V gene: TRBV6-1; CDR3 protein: CASTRGEGYSEQFF; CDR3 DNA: TGTGCCAGCACGAGGGGAGAGGGCTATAGTGAGCAGTTCTTT
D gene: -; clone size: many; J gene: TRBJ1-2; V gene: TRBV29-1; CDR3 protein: CSAADAYGYTF; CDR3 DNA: TGCAGCGCCGCGGACGCCTATGGCTACACCTTC
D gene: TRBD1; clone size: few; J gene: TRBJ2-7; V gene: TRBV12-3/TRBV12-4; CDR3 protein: CASRTGQFYEQYF; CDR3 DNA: TGTGCCAGCAGAACGGGACAGTTCTACGAGCAGTACTTC
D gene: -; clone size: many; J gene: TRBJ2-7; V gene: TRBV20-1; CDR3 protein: CSGRPTTTYEQYF; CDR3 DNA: TGCAGTGGTCGACCCACCACGACCTACGAGCAGTACTTC
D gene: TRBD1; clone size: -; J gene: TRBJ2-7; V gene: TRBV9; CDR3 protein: CASSSRQGYNEQYF; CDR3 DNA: TGTGCCAGCAGCTCGAGACAGGGGTATAACGAGCAGTACTTC
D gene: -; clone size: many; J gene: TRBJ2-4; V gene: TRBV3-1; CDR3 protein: CASSPGPPGDIQYF; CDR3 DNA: TGTGCCAGCAGCCCGGGGCCCCCTGGGGACATTCAGTACTTC
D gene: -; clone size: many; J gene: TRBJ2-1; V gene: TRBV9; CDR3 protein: CASSVWPGRGYNEQFF; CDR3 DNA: TGTGCCAGCAGCGTATGGCCTGGACGGGGTTACAATGAGCAGTTCTTC
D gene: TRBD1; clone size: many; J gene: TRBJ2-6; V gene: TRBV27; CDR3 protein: CASSFLGTGAPGANVLTF; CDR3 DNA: TGTGCCAGCAGTTTTTTAGGGACAGGGGCCCCTGGGGCCAACGTCCTGACTTTC
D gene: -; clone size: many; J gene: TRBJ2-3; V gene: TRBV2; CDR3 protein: CASSDRTELGDTQYF; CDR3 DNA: TGTGCCAGCAGTGATCGGACGGAACTGGGGGATACGCAGTATTTT
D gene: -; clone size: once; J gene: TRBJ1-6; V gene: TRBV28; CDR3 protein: CASSLADSPLHF; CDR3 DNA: TGTGCCAGCAGTCTGGCAGATTCACCCCTCCACTTT
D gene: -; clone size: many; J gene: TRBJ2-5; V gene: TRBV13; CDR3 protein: CASSLSHAETQYF; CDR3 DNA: TGTGCCAGCAGCTTAAGTCACGCGGAGACCCAGTACTTC
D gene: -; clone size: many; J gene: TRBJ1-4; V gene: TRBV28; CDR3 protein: CASSGNNEKLFF; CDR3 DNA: TGTGCCAGCTCGGGAAATAATGAAAAACTGTTTTTT
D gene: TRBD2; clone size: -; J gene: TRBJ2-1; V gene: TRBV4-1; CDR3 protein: CTSSRKVPEGGAHNEQFF; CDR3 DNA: TGCACCAGCAGCCGCAAAGTTCCCGAGGGAGGGGCCCACAATGAGCAGTTCTTC
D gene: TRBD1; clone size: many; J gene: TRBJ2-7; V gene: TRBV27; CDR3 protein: CASSPRAGGSYEQYF; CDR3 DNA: TGTGCCAGCAGCCCTCGGGCAGGGGGCTCCTACGAGCAGTACTTC
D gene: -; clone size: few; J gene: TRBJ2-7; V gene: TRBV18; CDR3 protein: CASSPPERSYEQYF; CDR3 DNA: TGTGCCAGCTCACCACCAGAGAGGTCCTACGAGCAGTACTTC
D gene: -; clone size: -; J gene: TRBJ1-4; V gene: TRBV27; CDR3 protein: CASSTPLGGLFF; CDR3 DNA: TGTGCCAGCAGCACCCCGCTGGGCGGACTGTTTTTT
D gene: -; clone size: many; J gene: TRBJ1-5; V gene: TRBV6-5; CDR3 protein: CASSYGNQPQHF; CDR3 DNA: TGTGCCAGCAGTTACGGCAATCAGCCCCAGCATTTT
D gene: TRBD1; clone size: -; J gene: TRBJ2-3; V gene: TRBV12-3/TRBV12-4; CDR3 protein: CASSFSSGQGADTQYF; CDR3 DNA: TGTGCCAGCAGTTTTTCGTCTGGACAGGGAGCAGATACGCAGTATTTT
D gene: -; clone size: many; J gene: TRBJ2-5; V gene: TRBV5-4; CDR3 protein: CASSLWIMGDQETQYF; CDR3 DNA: TGTGCCAGCAGCTTGTGGATCATGGGTGACCAAGAGACCCAGTACTTC
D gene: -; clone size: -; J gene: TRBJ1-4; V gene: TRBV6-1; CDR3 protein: CASSPPSREKLFF; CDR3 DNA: TGTGCCAGCAGTCCCCCGTCACGGGAAAAACTGTTTTTT
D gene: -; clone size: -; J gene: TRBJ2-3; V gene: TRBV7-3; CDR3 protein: CATTERGTDKQYF; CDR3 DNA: TGCGCCACCACGGAGAGGGGAACAGATAAGCAGTATTTT
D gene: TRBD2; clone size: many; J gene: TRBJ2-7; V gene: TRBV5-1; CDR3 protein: CASGAGGDEQYF; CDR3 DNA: TGCGCCAGCGGCGCGGGGGGGGACGAGCAGTACTTC
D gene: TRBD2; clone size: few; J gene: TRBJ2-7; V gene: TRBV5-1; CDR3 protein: CASSLAPGLAGNEQYF; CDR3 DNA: TGCGCCAGCAGCTTGGCGCCGGGACTAGCGGGAAACGAGCAGTACTTC
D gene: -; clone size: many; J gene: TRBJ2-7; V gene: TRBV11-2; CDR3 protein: CASSLGVGAAYEQYF; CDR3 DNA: TGTGCCAGCAGCTTGGGGGTAGGGGCGGCCTACGAGCAGTACTTC
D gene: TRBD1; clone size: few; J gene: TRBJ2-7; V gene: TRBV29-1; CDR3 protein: CSVAFGQGAPYEQYF; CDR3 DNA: TGCAGCGTGGCCTTCGGACAGGGGGCCCCCTACGAGCAGTACTTC
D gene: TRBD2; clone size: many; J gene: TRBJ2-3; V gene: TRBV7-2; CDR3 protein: CASSLTFLAASTDTQYF; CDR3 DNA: TGTGCCAGCAGCTTAACGTTCCTAGCGGCGAGCACAGATACGCAGTATTTT
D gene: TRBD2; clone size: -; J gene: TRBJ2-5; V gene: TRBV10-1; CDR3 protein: CASSELAGTQRRQETQYF; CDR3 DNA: TGCGCCAGCAGTGAACTAGCGGGAACACAACGCCGCCAAGAGACCCAGTACTTC
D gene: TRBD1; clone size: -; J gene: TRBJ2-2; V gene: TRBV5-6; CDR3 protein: CASSWLTGYIAGELFF; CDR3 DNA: TGTGCCAGCAGTTGGCTGACAGGGTATATCGCCGGGGAGCTGTTTTTT
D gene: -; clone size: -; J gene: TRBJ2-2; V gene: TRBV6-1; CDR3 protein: CASRPPQGRATGELFF; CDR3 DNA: TGTGCCAGCAGACCCCCCCAGGGTCGAGCGACCGGGGAGCTGTTTTTT
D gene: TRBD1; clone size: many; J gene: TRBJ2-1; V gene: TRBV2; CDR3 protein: CASPPRDRANEQFF; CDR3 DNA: TGTGCCAGCCCACCGCGGGACAGGGCTAATGAGCAGTTCTTC
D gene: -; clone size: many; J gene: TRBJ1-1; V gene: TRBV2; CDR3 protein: CASSEEWGPEAFF; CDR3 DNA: TGTGCCAGCAGTGAAGAGTGGGGACCTGAAGCTTTCTTT
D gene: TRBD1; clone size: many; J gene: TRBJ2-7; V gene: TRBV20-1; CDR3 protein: CSARDRDRGWYEQYF; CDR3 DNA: TGCAGTGCTAGAGACCGGGACAGGGGATGGTACGAGCAGTACTTC
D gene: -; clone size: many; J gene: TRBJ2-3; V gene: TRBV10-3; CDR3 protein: CAISAGTDTQYF; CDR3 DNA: TGTGCCATCAGTGCCGGCACAGATACGCAGTATTTT
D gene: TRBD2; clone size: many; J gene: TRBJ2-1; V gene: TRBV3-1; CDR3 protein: CASSPTGGSYNEQFF; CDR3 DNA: TGTGCCAGCAGCCCGACGGGGGGGTCCTACAATGAGCAGTTCTTC
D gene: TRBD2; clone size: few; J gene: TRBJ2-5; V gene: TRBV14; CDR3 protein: CASSLGTSGRQETQYF; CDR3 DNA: TGTGCCAGCAGCCTCGGGACTAGCGGGAGGCAAGAGACCCAGTACTTC
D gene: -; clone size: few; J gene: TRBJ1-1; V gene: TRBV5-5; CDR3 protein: CASRPIRQSDVRNTEAFF; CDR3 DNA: TGTGCCAGCAGACCCATCAGACAGTCAGACGTCCGGAACACTGAAGCTTTCTTT
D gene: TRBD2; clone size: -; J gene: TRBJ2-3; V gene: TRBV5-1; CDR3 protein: CASSSEAGLTYTQYF; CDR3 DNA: TGCGCCAGCAGCTCCGAAGCGGGACTCACCTATACGCAGTATTTT
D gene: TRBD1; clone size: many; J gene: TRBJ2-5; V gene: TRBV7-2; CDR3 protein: CASSLVQGEQETQYF; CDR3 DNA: TGTGCCAGCAGCTTAGTCCAGGGGGAGCAAGAGACCCAGTACTTC
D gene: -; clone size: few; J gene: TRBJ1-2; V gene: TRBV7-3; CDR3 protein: CASSLNPPGGAGLYGYTF; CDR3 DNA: TGTGCCAGCAGCTTAAACCCCCCCGGGGGCGCGGGCCTCTATGGCTACACCTTC
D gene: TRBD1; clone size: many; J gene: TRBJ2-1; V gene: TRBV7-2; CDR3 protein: CASSPGTGLYNEQFF; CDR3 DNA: TGTGCCAGCAGCCCCGGGACAGGTCTTTACAATGAGCAGTTCTTC
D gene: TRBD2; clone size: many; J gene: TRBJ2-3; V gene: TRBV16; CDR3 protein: CASSQLSGASTDTQYF; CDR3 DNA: TGTGCCAGCAGCCAACTTAGCGGGGCAAGCACAGATACGCAGTATTTT
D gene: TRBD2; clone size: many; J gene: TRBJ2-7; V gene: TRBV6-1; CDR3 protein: CASSEAHVLAGGPTYEQYF; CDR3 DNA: TGTGCCAGCAGTGAAGCGCATGTTCTAGCGGGAGGGCCAACCTACGAGCAGTACTTC
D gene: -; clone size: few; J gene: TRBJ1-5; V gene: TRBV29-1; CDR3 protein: CSVEVAPDQPQHF; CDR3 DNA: TGCAGCGTTGAAGTGGCACCCGATCAGCCCCAGCATTTT
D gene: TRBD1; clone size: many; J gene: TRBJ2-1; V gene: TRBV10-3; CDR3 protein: CAIRDRANEQFF; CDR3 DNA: TGTGCCATCAGGGACAGGGCCAATGAGCAGTTCTTC
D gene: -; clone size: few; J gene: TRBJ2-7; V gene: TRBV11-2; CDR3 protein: CASSFARVAYF; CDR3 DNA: TGTGCCAGCAGCTTCGCCAGGGTTGCGTACTTC
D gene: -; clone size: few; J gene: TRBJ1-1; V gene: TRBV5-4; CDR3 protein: CASSATLSGTEAFF; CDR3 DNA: TGTGCCAGCAGCGCTACCTTAAGCGGCACTGAAGCTTTCTTT